This entry lists 18 T cell receptor beta chains sequenced from one sample in a study of regulatory T cells in long-lasting Graves disease. Time point denoted: persistent/refractory GD, antithyroid drugs over 5 years with positive TRAb. Extracted RNA from PBMCs served as the source of the TCR library. Combining iRepertoire HTBI primers with Arm-PCR of CDR3 regions, the authors built TCR beta libraries. Each CDR3 protein is one row after TCRdb ran MiXCR on the multiplex PCR reads. The sample has about half a million distinct CDR3 sequences, under 25% seen once. The sequences come from peripheral blood mononuclear cells (PBMCs), collected when the disease was refractory, from a patient treated with antithyroid drugs. These receptors were collected from a female donor with Graves disease.

This clonotype turned up a few times. In nucleotides, the CDR3 is TGCAGTGCCGGGCAGAATAATGAAAAACTGTTTTTT. Amino acids: CSAGQNNEKLFF. The rearrangement uses TRBV20-1 and TRBJ1-4, with unresolved D. CDR1 is DFQATT, CDR2 SNEGSKA, per germline (reference sequence). There are 12 residues in the CDR3. Trimming stripped 6 bases from V and 4 bases from J, with 9 bases between.

Comments on this clonotype: One end of the junction fails to match germline, which may point to a read error. The chain has TRBV29-1 and TRBJ1-1, with D uncertain. CDR1 and CDR2 (germline): SQVTM, ANQGSEA. CDR3 size: 11 residues. Here the CDR3 DNA reads TGCAGCGTTGAAGATCAAAAGGGTACTTCCTTT. Amino acids: CSVEDQKGTSF.

In this sample, this clonotype turned up a few times. The chain couples TRBV9 to TRBJ1-2; the D gene is possibly TRBD1 (5 bases). Trimming removed 2 bases at V and 4 bases at J, with 12 bases between. The CDR3 totals 14 residues. Germline assignment: CDR1 SGDLS and CDR2 YYNGEE. For the CDR3, the DNA is TGTGCCAGCAGCGTGAGGGACGGACTCTATGGCTACACCTTC. Translation gives CASSVRDGLYGYTF.

In this sample, this clonotype turned up many times. The CDR3 DNA sequence: TGTGCCAGCCGAATCGGACTAGCGGGTTCGGTGGGGCAAGAGACCCAGTACTTC. Encoded protein: CASRIGLAGSVGQETQYF. V gene TRBV2 combines with J gene TRBJ2-5, with 11 bases matching TRBD2. Unmatched junction bases numbered 16, after V lost 8 bases and J lost 2 bases. This CDR3 comprises 18 residues. The germline CDR1 and CDR2 sequences are SNHLY and FYNNEI.

V and J are TRBV6-4 and TRBJ2-5; D is possibly TRBD2 (5 bases). Looked up from germline, CDR1 is MRHNA and CDR2 is SNTAGT. The length of the CDR3 is 14 residues. The V end was cut by 6 bases, the J end by 5 bases, with 16 bases between. The chain's CDR3 is CASRPTSVRETQYF. CDR3 sequence (DNA): TGTGCCAGCAGACCTACTAGTGTACGGGAGACCCAGTACTTC.

J is TRBJ1-5 and V is TRBV24-1; D is perhaps TRBD1 (5 bases). The V gene's germline CDR1 is KGHDR and CDR2 SFDVKD. Trimming removed 4 bases from V and 0 bases from J, with 12 bases in between. This CDR3 has 16 residues. The CDR3 loop is CATSDSTENSNQPQHF. The DNA of the CDR3 is TGTGCCACCAGTGACTCGACAGAAAATAGCAATCAGCCCCAGCATTTT.

This clonotype was recorded many times. The chain couples TRBV28 to TRBJ2-5; D perhaps matches TRBD1 (5 bases). Between the trimmed V and J ends, which lost 3 bases and 5 bases, there was a span of 10 bases. Germline values: CDR1 MDHEN, CDR2 SYDVKM. There are 13 residues in the CDR3. The CDR3 protein is CASSFRTWETQYF. The CDR3 DNA is TGTGCCAGCAGTTTTCGGACATGGGAGACCCAGTACTTC.

This clonotype was observed many times. The chain combines TRBV28 with TRBJ1-5, with a tentative D call TRBD1 (5 bases). There are 14 residues in the CDR3. V dropped 7 bases and J dropped 6 bases, with 16 bases sitting between them. Germline CDR1 reads MDHEN; CDR2 reads SYDVKM. The CDR3 nucleotides are TGTGCCAGCATAGACCCCGTCGGGGCTCAGCCCCAGCATTTT. It encodes CASIDPVGAQPQHF.

On this clonotype itself: This sequence may be a read error, since a much larger clone differs from it by one base. The chain joins TRBV28 to TRBJ1-1; TRBD1 is a possible D gene (6 bases). The V and J ends lost 6 bases and 4 bases respectively, with 12 bases between them. The germline gives CDR1 MDHEN, CDR2 SYDVKM. The CDR3 runs 13 residues. The DNA for the CDR3 is TGTGCCAGCAGCCAGGGGATGAGCACTGAAGCTTTCTTT. Protein: CASSQGMSTEAFF.

This sequence joins TRBV10-3 and TRBJ1-1; D possibly corresponds to TRBD1 (5 bases). Trimming cost V 5 bases and J 3 bases, with 13 bases left between them. This CDR3 is 14 amino acids long. Per the germline V gene, CDR1 is ENHRY and CDR2 is SYGVKD. CDR3 residues: CAISSGTVYTEAFF. DNA of the CDR3: TGTGCCATCAGTTCCGGGACGGTCTACACTGAAGCTTTCTTT.

The V call is TRBV7-9, the J call TRBJ2-7; D remains ambiguous. Germline CDR1 reads SEHNR; CDR2 reads FQNEAQ (reference sequence). Deletions cut 1 base from V and 6 bases from J, with 7 bases between. The CDR3 has 12 residues. CDR3 sequence reads: CASSLDSGEQYF. CDR3 DNA sequence: TGTGCCAGCAGCTTAGACTCTGGCGAGCAGTACTTC.

The chain recombines TRBV18 with TRBJ1-5, with TRBD1 matching over 7 bases. V lost 2 bases to trimming and J lost 5 bases; unmatched junction nucleotides: 6. The V gene's germline CDR1 is KGHSH and CDR2 LQKENI. The CDR3 runs to 15 residues. In DNA, the CDR3 is TGTGCCAGCTCACCATCCGACAGGGTTGATCAGCCCCAGCATTTT. This encodes CASSPSDRVDQPQHF.

Many counts were recorded for this clonotype. This chain connects TRBV6-1 to TRBJ1-2; 8 bases match TRBD1. This CDR3 has 14 residues. CDR1 and CDR2 from the germline V gene are MNHNS and SASEGT. The junction had 9 bases not matched to a gene; V was cut back by 4 bases and J by 8 bases. The CDR3 DNA reads as TGTGCCAGCAGTGTCGCTTCAGGGGGCGGCGGCTACACCTTC. Translating it yields CASSVASGGGGYTF.

V is TRBV9 and J is TRBJ1-2; D unresolved. V was cut by 1 base and J by 4 bases, with 11 bases left in between. The CDR3 runs 14 residues. CDR1 and CDR2 from the germline V gene are SGDLS and YYNGEE. Here the CDR3 reads CASSVSGRTYGYTF. The CDR3 nucleotides are TGTGCCAGCAGCGTAAGCGGCAGAACCTATGGCTACACCTTC.

Details on this clonotype: A much bigger clone sits one base away, suggesting this may be a read error. CDR3 region: CASSWGHQETQYF. In nucleotides, the CDR3 is TGTGCCAGCAGTTGGGGACACCAAGAGACCCAGTACTTC. J is TRBJ2-5 and V is TRBV25-1, with D possibly called TRBD1 or TRBD2 (5 bases each). This CDR3 is 13 amino acids long. Looked up from germline, CDR1 is MGHDK and CDR2 is SYGVNS. The germline V and J ends were trimmed by 5 bases and 0 bases, with 7 bases remaining between them.

This clonotype was counted only a few times. The J gene is TRBJ2-3, the V gene TRBV7-2, with D perhaps TRBD2 (5 bases). CDR1 and CDR2 from the germline V gene are SGHTA and FQGNSA. The CDR3 loop spans 15 amino acids. With 5 bases removed from V and 0 bases from J, the gap between germline ends came to 12 bases. The CDR3 protein is CASSVRGLSTDTQYF. The DNA of the CDR3 is TGTGCCAGCAGCGTAAGAGGACTTAGCACAGATACGCAGTATTTT. Filled out from reference TRBV7-2 and TRBJ2-3, the complete variable domain reads GAGVSQSPSNKVTEKGKDVELRCDPISGHTALYWYRQSLGQGLEFLIYFQGNSAPDKSGLPSDRFSAERTGGSVSTLTIQRTQQEDSAVYLCASSVRGLSTDTQYFGPGTRLTVL.

The CDR3 DNA follows: TGTGCCAGCAGAGGACAGGGGGCGGGGGATCAGCCCCAGCATTTT. Protein: CASRGQGAGDQPQHF. This sequence joins TRBV6-2 or TRBV6-3 and TRBJ1-5; 11 nucleotides align to TRBD1. Germline loops: CDR1 MNHEY, CDR2 SVGEGT. There are 15 residues in the CDR3. After removal of 6 bases from V and 5 bases from J, the junction contained 6 bases not matched to a gene.

In this sample, this clonotype turned up a few times. The chain employs TRBV6-1 and TRBJ1-6; TRBD1 matches 8 bases. J was trimmed by 15 bases and V by 5 bases; bases with no gene match: 15. CDR3 length: 15 amino acids. Germline assignment: CDR1 MNHNS and CDR2 SASEGT. In DNA form, the CDR3 reads TGTGCCAGCAGTCGACCGACAGGGGATGGTGGGAGCCTCCACTTT. Protein product: CASSRPTGDGGSLHF.